This T cell receptor beta chain appears in the sequencing data of a study of CD8+CD57+ T cells in acquired aplastic anemia. Study as a whole: Recorded DNA amounts for sorted CD4+ and CD8+ cells had an average of around 3.5 ug. Healthy donor sequencing depth: around 10 million CD4+, around 12 million CD8+ reads. Findings and limits, study-wide: Controls did not differ significantly from patients in CD8+ Simpson's diversity. Shared by patients and controls, fewer than 30 CD8+ CDR3s were abundant in patients.

Details on this clonotype: Its specificity is not known.

Genomic DNA served as template for TCR beta VDJ and CDR3 profiling. TCRdb independently ran MiXCR on the reads; one entry per CDR3 protein. The sample includes a few hundred thousand distinct CDR3 sequences, 65% to 75% seen only once; the top ten take 3.5% to 4.5%. CDR1 and CDR2 (germline): SGDLS, YYNGEE. The junction had 13 bases not matched to a gene; V was cut back by 2 bases and J by 2 bases. There are 20 residues in the CDR3. The rearrangement joins TRBV9 to TRBJ2-6, with 10 bases that match TRBD1. Source material: sorted CD4+, CD8+, or CD8+CD57+ T cells (not recorded which) from PBMCs. The TCR sequence derives from a human donor in good health, serving as a control. The CDR3 DNA follows: TGTGCCAGCAGCGTTCCGGGACAGGGGCGGGAGTCACCTGGGGCCAACGTCCTGACTTTC. Translation gives CASSVPGQGRESPGANVLTF.